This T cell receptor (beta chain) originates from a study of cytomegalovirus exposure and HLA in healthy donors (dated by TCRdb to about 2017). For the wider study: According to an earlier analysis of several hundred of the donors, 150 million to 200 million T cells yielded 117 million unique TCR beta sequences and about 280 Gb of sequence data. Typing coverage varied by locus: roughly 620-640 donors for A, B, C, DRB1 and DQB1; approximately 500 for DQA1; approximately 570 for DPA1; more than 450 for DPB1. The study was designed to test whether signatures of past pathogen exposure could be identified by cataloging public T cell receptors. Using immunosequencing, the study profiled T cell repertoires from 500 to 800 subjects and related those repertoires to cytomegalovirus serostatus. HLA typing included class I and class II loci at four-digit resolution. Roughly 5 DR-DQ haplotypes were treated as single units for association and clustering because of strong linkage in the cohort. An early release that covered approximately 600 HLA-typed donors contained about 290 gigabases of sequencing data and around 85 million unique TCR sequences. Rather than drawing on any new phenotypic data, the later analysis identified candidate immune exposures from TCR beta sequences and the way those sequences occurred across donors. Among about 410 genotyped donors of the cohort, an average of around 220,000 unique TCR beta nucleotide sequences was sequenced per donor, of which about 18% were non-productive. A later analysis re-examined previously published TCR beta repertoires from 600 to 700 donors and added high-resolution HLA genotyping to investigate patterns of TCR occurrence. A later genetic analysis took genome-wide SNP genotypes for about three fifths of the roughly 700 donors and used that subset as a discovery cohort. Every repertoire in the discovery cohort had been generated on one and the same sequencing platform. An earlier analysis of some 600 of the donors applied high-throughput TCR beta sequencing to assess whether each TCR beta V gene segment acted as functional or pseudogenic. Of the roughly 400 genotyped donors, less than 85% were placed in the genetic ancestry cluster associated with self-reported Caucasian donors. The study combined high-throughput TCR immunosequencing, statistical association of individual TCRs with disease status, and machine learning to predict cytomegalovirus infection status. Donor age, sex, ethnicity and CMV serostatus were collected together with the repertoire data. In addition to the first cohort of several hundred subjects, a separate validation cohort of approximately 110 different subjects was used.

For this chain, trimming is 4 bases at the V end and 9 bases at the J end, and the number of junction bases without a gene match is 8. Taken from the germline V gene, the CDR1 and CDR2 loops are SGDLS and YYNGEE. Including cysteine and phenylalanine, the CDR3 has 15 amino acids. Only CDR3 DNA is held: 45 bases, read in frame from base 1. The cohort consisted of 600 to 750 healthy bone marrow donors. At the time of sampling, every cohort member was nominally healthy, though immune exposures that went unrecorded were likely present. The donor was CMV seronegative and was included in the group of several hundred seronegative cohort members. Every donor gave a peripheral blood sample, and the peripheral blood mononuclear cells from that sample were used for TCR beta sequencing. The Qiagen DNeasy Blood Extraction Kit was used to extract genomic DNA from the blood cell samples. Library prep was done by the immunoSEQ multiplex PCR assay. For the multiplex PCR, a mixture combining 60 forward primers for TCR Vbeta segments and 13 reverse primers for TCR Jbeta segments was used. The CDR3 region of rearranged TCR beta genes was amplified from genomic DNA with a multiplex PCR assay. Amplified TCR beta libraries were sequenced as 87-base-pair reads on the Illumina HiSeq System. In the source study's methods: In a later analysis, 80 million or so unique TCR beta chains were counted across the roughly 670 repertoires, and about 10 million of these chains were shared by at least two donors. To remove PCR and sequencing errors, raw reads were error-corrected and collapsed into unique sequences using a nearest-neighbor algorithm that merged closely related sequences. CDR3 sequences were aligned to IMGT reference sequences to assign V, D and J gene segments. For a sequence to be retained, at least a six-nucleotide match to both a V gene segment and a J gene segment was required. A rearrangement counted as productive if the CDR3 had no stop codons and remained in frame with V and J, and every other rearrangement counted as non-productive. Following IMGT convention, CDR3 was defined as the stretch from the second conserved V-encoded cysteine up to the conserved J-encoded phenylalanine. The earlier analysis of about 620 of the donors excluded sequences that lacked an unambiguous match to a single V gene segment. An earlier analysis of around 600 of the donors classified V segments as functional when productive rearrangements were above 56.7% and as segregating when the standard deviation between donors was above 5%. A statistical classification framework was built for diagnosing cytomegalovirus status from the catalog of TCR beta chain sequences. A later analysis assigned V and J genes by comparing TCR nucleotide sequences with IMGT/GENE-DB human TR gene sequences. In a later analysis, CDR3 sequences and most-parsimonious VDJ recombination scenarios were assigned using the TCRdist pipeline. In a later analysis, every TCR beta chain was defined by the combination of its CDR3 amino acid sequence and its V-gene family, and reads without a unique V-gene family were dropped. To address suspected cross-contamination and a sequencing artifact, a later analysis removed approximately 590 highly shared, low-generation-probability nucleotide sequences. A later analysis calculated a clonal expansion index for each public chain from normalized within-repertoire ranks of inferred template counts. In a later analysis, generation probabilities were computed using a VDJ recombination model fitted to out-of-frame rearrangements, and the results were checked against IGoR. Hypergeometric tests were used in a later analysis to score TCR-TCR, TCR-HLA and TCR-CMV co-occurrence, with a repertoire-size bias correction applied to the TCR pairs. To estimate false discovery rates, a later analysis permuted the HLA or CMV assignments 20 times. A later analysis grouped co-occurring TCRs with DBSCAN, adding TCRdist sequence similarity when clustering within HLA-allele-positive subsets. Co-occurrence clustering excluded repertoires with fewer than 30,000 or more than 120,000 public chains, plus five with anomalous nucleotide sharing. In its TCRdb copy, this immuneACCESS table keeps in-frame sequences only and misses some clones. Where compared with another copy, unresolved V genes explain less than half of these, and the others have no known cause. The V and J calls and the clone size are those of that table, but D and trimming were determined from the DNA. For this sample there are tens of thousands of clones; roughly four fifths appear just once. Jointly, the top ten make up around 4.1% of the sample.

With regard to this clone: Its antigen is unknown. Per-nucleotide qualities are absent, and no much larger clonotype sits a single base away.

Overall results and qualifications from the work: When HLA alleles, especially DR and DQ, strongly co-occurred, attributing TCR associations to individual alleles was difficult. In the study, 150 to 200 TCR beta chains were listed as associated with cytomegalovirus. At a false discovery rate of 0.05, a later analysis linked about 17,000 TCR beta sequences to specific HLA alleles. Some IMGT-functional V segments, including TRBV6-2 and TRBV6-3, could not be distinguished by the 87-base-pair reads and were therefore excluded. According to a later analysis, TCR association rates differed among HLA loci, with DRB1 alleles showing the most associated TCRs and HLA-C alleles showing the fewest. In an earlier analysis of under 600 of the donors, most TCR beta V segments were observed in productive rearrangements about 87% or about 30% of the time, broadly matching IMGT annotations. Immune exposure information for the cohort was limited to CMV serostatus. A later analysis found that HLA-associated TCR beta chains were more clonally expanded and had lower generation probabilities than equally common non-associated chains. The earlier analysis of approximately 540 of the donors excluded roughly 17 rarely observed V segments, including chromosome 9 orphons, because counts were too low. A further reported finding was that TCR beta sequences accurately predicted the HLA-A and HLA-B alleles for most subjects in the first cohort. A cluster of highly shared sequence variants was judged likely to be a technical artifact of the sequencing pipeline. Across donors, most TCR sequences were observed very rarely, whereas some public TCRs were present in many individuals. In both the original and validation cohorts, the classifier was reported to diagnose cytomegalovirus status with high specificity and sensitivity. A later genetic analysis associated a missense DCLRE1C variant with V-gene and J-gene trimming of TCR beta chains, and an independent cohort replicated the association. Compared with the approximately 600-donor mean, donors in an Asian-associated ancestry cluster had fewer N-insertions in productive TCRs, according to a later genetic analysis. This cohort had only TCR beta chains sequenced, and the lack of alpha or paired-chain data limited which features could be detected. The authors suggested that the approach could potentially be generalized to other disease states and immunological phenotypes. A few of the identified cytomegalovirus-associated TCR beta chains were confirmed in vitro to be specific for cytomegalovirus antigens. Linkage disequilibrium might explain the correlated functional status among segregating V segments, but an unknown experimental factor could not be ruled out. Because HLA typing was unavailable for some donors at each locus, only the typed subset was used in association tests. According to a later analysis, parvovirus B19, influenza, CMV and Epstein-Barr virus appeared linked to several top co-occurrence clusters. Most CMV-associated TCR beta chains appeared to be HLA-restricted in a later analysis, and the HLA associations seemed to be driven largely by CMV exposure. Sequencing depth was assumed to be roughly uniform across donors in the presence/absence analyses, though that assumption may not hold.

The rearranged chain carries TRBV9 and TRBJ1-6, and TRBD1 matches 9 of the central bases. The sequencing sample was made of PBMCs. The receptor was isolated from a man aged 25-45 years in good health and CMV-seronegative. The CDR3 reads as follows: CASSPGQGKPSPLHF. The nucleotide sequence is TGTGCCAGCAGCCCAGGACAGGGGAAACCTTCACCCCTCCACTTT.